This T cell receptor (beta chain) was sequenced for a study of blood T cell repertoires in COVID-19. Germline V gene lookup returns CDR1 LNHDA and CDR2 SQIVND (reference sequence). The CDR3 loop spans 15 amino acids. Trimming removed 6 bases from V and 0 bases from J, with 12 bases in between. Assay used: immunoSEQ multiplex PCR; TCRdb lists only in-frame clones, some missing. The sample contains over 400,000 clones, over 75% of which appear only once. This clone was detected only a few times. The chain is built from TRBV19 and TRBJ1-5; D call uncertain. Sequenced material: peripheral blood. This receptor was identified in a human donor in a cohort sampled during active COVID-19. CDR3 DNA sequence: TGTGCCAGTAGCTATAACGGGGATAGCAATCAGCCCCAGCATTTT. This translates into CASSYNGDSNQPQHF.